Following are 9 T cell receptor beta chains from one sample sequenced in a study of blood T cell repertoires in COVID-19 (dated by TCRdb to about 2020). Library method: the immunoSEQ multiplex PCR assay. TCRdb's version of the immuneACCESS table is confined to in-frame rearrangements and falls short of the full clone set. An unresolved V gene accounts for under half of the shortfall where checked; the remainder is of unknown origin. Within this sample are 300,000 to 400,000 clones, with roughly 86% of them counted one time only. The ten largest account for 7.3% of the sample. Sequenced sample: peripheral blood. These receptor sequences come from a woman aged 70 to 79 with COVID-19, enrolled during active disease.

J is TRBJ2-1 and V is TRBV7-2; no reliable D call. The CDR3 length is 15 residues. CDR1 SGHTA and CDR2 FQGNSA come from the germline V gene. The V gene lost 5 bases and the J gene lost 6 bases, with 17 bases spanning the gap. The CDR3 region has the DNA TGTGCCAGCAGCCGCGGCCCTAAAGGCGGCAATGAGCAGTTCTTC. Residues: CASSRGPKGGNEQFF.

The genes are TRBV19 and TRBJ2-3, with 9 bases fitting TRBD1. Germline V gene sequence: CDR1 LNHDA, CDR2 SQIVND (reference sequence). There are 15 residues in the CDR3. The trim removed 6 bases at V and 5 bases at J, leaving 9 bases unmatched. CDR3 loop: CASRRGQGLVDTQYF. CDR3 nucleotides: TGTGCCAGTAGGAGAGGACAGGGGCTAGTAGATACGCAGTATTTT.

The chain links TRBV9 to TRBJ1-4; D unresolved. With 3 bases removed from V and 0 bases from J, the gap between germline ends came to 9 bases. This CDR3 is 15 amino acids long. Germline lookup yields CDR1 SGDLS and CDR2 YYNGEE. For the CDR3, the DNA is TGTGCCAGCAGCGCCGGGATTGCAACTAATGAAAAACTGTTTTTT. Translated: CASSAGIATNEKLFF.

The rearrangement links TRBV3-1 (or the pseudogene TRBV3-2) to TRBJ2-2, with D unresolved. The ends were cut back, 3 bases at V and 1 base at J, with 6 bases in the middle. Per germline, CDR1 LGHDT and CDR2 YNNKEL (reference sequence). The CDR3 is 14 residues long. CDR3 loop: CASSHRVNTGELFF. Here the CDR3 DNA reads TGTGCCAGCAGCCATCGGGTGAACACCGGGGAGCTGTTTTTT.

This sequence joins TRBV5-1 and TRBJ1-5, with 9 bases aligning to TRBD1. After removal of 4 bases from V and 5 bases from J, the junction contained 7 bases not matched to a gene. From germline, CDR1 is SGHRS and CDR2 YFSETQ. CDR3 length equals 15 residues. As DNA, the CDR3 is TGCGCCAGCAGCCAGACAGGGGGGGCGCATCAGCCCCAGCATTTT. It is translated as CASSQTGGAHQPQHF.

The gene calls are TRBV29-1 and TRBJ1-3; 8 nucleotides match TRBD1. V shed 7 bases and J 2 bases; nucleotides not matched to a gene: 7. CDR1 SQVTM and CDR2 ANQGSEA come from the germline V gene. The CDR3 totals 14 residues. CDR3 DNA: TGCAGCGCCGGAGCAGGGGGCGCTGGAAACACCATATATTTT. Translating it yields CSAGAGGAGNTIYF.

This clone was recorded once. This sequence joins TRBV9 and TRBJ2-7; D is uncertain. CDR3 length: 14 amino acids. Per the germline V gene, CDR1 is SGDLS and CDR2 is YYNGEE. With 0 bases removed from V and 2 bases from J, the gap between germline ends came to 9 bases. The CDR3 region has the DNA TGTGCCAGCAGCGTAGCCGGGTCCCCCTACGAGCAGTACTTC. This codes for CASSVAGSPYEQYF.

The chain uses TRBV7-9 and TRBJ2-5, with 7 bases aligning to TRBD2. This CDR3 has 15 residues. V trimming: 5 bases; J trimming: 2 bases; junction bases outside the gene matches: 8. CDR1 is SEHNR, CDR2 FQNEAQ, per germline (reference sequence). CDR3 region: CASSPSPGGQETQYF. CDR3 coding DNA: TGTGCCAGCAGCCCGTCTCCGGGGGGACAAGAGACCCAGTACTTC.

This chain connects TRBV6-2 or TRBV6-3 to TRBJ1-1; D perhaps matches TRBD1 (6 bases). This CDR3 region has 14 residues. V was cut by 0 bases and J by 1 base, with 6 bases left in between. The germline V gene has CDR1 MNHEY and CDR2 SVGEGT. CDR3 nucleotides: TGTGCCAGCAGTTACTCGGGGGCGAACACTGAAGCTTTCTTT. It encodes CASSYSGANTEAFF.